This record looks at one T cell receptor (beta chain) sequence and its context. Its antigen is as yet unknown. CDR3 length equals 15 residues. Looked up from germline, CDR1 is LGHDT and CDR2 is YNNKEL (reference sequence). J gave up 5 bases and V 5 bases, and 7 bases lay outside the gene matches. The data were taken from a study of identical twins. The study's findings and limits: Whereas memory repertoires showed no such difference, abundant cord blood beta clonotypes carried fewer insertions.

No donor was unhealthy or non-Caucasian. A universal primer site arose from template switching, and cDNA bore unique molecular identifiers. MiXCR was run by TCRdb on the 5' RACE reads, yielding one entry per CDR3 protein. The sample yields a few hundred thousand distinct CDR3 sequences, around 8.8% seen once. These same records also appear under a second study, on yellow fever vaccine responses in identical twins.

The source of this sequence is a woman aged 18-29 years in good health. What was sequenced was memory (CD45RO+) T cells sorted from blood. The rearrangement uses TRBV3-1 and TRBJ2-5; TRBD2 matches 11 bases. The chain's CDR3 is CASSLRLAGSETQYF. CDR3 DNA: TGTGCCAGCAGCTTACGACTAGCGGGGTCTGAGACCCAGTACTTC.